This T cell receptor (beta chain) was observed in a study of radiation and T cells in renal cell carcinoma. The table came from immunoSEQ multiplex PCR; TCRdb's copy has only in-frame clones and leaves some out. Among under 35,000 clones listed, 81% were seen once. Documented time point: blood 4 weeks post-SBRT, at nephrectomy. Treatment of the sample: 15 Gy SBRT to primary tumor, nephrectomy 4 weeks later. Radiation-treated patients gave blood at baseline, week 2 and week 4. The tumor was a clear cell renal cell carcinoma. For this clone: Its antigen is as yet unknown.

The CDR3 consists of 16 residues. Germline-derived CDR1 and CDR2 are LNHDA and SQIVND (reference sequence). Study results and limitations: Without pretreatment biopsies, baseline tumor clonotype presence was undetermined. From baseline, blood top tumor clonotypes peaked at 2 weeks post-radiation.

The rearrangement uses TRBV19 and TRBJ1-2; 7 bases are a match to TRBD1. This sequence was found in a man in his 60s with renal cell carcinoma. Sequencing used blood, obtained from a patient whose treatment included radiotherapy and nephrectomy. The DNA of the CDR3 is TGTGGTTCCGAGGGGGGCAGGGGGAGTCCTAACTATGGCTACACCTTC. This codes for CGSEGGRGSPNYGYTF. The whole variable domain, remainder taken from reference TRBV19 and TRBJ1-2, is DGGITQSPKYLFRKEGQNVTLSCEQNLNHDAMYWYRQDPGQGLRLIYYSQIVNDFQKGDIAEGYSVSREKKESFPLTVTSAQKNPTAFYLCGSEGGRGSPNYGYTFGSGTRLTVV.